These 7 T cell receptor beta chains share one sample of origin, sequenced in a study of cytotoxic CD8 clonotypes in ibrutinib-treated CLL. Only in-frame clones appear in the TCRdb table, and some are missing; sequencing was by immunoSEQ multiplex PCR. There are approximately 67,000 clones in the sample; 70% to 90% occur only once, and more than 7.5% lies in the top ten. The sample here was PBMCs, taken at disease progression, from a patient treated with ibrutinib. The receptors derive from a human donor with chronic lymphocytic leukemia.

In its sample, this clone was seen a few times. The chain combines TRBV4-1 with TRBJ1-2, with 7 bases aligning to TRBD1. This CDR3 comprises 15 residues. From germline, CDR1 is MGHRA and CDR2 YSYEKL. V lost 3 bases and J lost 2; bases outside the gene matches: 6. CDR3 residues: CASSQEPGQNYGYTF. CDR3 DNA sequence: TGCGCCAGCAGCCAGGAACCGGGACAGAACTATGGCTACACCTTC.

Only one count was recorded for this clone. As DNA, the CDR3 is TGTGCCAGTAGTCCTCCGGGCAGGGGGCTTGGAAACACCATATATTTT. This translates into CASSPPGRGLGNTIYF. This chain uses TRBV19 with TRBJ1-3; 8 bases are a match to TRBD1. CDR1 is LNHDA, CDR2 SQIVND, per germline (reference sequence). V was clipped by 5 bases and J by 3 bases; unmatched bases: 9. The CDR3 sequence is 16 residues long.

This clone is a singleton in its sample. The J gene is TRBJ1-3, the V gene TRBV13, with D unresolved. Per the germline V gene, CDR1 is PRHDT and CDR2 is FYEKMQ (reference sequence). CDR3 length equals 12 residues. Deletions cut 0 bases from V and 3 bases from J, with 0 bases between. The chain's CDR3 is CASSLGGNTIYF. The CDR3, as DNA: TGTGCCAGCAGCTTAGGTGGAAACACCATATATTTT.

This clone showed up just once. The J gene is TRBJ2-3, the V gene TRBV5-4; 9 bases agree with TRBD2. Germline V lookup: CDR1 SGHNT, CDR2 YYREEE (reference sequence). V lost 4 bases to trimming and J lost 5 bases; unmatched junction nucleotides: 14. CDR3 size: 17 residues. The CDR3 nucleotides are TGTGCCAGCAGCCCCGGGGGGAAGCGGGGGGAGGTAGATACGCAGTATTTT. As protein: CASSPGGKRGEVDTQYF. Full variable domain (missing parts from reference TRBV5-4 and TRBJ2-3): ETGVTQSPTHLIKTRGQQVTLRCSSQSGHNTVSWYQQALGQGPQFIFQYYREEENGRGNFPPRFSGLQFPNYSSELNVNALELDDSALYLCASSPGGKRGEVDTQYFGPGTRLTVL.

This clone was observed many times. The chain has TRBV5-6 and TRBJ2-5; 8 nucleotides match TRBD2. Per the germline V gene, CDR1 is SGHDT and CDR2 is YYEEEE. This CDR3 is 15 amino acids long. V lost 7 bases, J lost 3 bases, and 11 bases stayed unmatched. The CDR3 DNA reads TGTGCCAGCCGTGTACAGGGCGGGAGGAAAGAGACCCAGTACTTC. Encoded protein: CASRVQGGRKETQYF.

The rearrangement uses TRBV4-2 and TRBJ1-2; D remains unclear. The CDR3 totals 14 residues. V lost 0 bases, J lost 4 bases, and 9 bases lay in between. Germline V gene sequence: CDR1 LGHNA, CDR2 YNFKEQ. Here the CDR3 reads CASSQEGRSYGYTF. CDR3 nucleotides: TGTGCCAGCAGCCAAGAAGGCAGGAGCTATGGCTACACCTTC.

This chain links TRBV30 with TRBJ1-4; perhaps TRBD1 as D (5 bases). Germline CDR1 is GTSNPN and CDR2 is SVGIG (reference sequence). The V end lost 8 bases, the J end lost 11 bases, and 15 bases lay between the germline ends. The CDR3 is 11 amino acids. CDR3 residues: CATGTGGKLFF. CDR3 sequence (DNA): TGTGCCACCGGGACCGGGGGGAAACTGTTTTTT.